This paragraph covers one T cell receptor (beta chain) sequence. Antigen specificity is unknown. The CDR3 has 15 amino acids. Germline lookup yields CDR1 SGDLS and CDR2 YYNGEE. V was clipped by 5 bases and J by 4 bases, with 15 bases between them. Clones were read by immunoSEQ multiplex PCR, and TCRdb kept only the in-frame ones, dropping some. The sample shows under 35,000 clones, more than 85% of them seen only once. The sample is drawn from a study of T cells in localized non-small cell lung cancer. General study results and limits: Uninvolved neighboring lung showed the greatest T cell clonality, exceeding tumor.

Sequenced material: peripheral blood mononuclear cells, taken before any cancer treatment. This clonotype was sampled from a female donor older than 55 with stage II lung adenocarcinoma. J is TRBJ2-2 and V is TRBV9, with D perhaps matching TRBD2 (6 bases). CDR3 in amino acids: CASSLGGASTGELFF. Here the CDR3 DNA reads TGTGCCAGCAGTCTCGGCGGGGCCTCCACCGGGGAGCTGTTTTTT.